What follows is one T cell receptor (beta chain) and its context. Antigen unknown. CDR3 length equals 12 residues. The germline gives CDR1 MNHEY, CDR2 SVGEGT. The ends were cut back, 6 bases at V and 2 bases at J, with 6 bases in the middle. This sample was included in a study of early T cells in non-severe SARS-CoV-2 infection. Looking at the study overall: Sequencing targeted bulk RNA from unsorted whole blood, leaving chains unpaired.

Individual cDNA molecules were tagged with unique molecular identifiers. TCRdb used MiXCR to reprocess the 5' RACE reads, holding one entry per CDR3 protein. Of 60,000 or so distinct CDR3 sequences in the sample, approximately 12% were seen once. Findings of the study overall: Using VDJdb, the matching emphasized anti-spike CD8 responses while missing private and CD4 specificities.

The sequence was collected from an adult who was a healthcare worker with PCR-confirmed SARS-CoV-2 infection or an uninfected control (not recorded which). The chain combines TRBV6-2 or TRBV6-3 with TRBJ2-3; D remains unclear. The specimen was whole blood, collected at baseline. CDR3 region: CASSLTTDTQYF. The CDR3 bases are TGTGCCAGCAGCCTCACCACAGATACGCAGTATTTT.